This T cell receptor beta chain was found in a study of Graves' ophthalmopathy and Graves' hyperthyroidism. Study-level results: A model built from 13 signatures distinguished ophthalmopathy from stable hyperthyroidism with roughly 90% sensitivity and about 80% specificity.

Excluded were patients with other autoimmune diseases, uncontrolled infections, pregnancy or lactation. The PBMCs used were ones drawn from about 9.2 ml of fresh peripheral blood. RNA transcripts were the source from which TCR beta CDR3 regions were amplified. HTBI-primed first-round RT-PCR preceded second-round multiplex PCR. TCRdb re-called the multiplex PCR reads with MiXCR, one entry per CDR3 protein. The data hold about 220,000 distinct CDR3 sequences, with about 22% observed a single time. This clonotype was picked up many times. Its antigen is currently unknown. The junction departs from germline at one end; a sequencing error may be responsible. The CDR3 has 14 amino acids. Germline CDR1 reads MGHRA; CDR2 reads YSYEKL.

The sequenced material came from peripheral blood. This rearrangement joins TRBV4-1 to TRBJ1-3, with TRBD1 identical over 7 bases. The receptor was derived from a woman in her fifties or sixties with Graves' ophthalmopathy. The CDR3 sequence: CASSRQGSGNTIYF. CDR3 nucleotides: TGTGCCAGCAGTAGACAGGGCTCTGGAAACACCATATATTTT.